This section outlines one T cell receptor beta chain sequence together with its context. Some clones are missing from TCRdb's copy, which holds only in-frame ones; the method was immunoSEQ multiplex PCR. The data hold millions of clones, with roughly 96% observed a single time. This CDR3 spans 15 amino acids. Germline V gene sequence: CDR1 LNHDA, CDR2 SQIVND (reference sequence). V lost 7 bases to trimming and J lost 4 bases, with 20 bases between them. The data stem from a study of shared clonotypes between healthy human individuals. Study information: CD4 naive cells filled three plates per donor, CD4 memory three, CD8 naive two and CD8 memory one.

Sequencing used naive CD4+ T cells sorted from blood. Subset of the sample: CD45RA+ positively selected. The TCR originated in a man aged 18-30 years in good health. V is TRBV19 and J is TRBJ2-7; D possibly uses TRBD1 or TRBD2 (5 bases each). The CDR3: CASTHPGQGVYEQYF. CDR3 sequence (DNA): TGTGCCAGTACCCATCCGGGGCAGGGTGTGTACGAGCAGTACTTC.